Each of the 32 T cell receptor beta chains below was sequenced from the same sample in a study of T cells in Graves' hyperthyroidism and ophthalmopathy. TCR beta CDR3 region amplification was performed from RNA transcripts. With the HTBI primer set, the TCR CDR3 went through a first round of RT-PCR. TCRdb recomputed calls from the multiplex PCR reads with MiXCR, one row per CDR3 protein. The sample has about 500,000 distinct CDR3 sequences; 17% are singletons. The material sequenced was blood. The receptors were gathered from a young woman with Graves' ophthalmopathy.

This clonotype was recorded a few times. This CDR3 reads CASSGHRDYGYTF. CDR3 DNA: TGTGCCAGCAGCGGCCACAGGGACTATGGCTACACCTTC. The genes are TRBV9 and TRBJ1-2, with D maybe TRBD1 (6 bases). The ends were cut back, 3 bases at V and 3 bases at J, with 9 bases in the middle. The length of the CDR3 is 13 residues. Germline V gene lookup returns CDR1 SGDLS and CDR2 YYNGEE.

This clonotype was recorded many times. J is TRBJ2-3 and V is TRBV5-1; a weak D match, TRBD2 (6 bases). CDR1 is SGHRS and CDR2 is YFSETQ in the germline V gene. The CDR3 length is 16 residues. V lost 0 bases, J lost 2 bases, and 13 bases lay in between. CDR3 loop: CASSLDGRGPTDTQYF. As DNA, the CDR3 is TGCGCCAGCAGCTTGGATGGGCGGGGCCCCACAGATACGCAGTATTTT.

Many counts were recorded for this clonotype. This chain links TRBV9 with TRBJ2-7; D remains ambiguous. The CDR3 has 13 amino acids. Germline V gives CDR1 SGDLS, CDR2 YYNGEE. The V gene lost 0 bases and the J gene lost 2 bases, with 6 bases spanning the gap. CDR3 in amino acids: CASSVEDTYEQYF. The CDR3 DNA sequence: TGTGCCAGCAGCGTAGAGGATACCTACGAGCAGTACTTC.

This clonotype was found a few times. This chain links TRBV2 with TRBJ1-5, with 10 bases matching TRBD1. Germline lookup yields CDR1 SNHLY and CDR2 FYNNEI. V shed 7 bases and J 15 bases; nucleotides not matched to a gene: 9. The CDR3 runs 12 residues. The CDR3 sequence: CASTTGQGLSHF. Written as DNA, the CDR3 is TGTGCCAGCACCACGGGACAGGGGTTATCGCATTTT.

This clonotype was seen many times. The chain links TRBV11-2 to TRBJ2-2; D not certain. The CDR3 runs 12 residues. V was trimmed by 3 bases and J by 6 bases, leaving 5 bases between them. Per germline, CDR1 SGHAT and CDR2 FQNNGV. Written as DNA, the CDR3 is TGTGCCAGCAGCTTCGGGCCCGGGGAGCTGTTTTTT. It yields the protein CASSFGPGELFF. The full variable domain, its missing parts supplied by reference TRBV11-2 and TRBJ2-2, is EAGVAQSPRYKIIEKRQSVAFWCNPISGHATLYWYQQILGQGPKLLIQFQNNGVVDDSQLPKDRFSAERLKGVDSTLKIQPAKLEDSAVYLCASSFGPGELFFGEGSRLTVL.

This clonotype was seen many times. The chain combines TRBV3-1 with TRBJ1-6, with TRBD1 matching over 11 bases. V lost 6 bases, J lost 11 bases, and 3 bases stayed unmatched. This CDR3 comprises 13 residues. CDR1 is LGHDT, CDR2 YNNKEL, per germline (reference sequence). The chain's CDR3 is CASRDRGLPPLHF. DNA for the CDR3: TGTGCCAGCAGGGACAGGGGGCTGCCACCCCTCCACTTT. Full variable domain (remainder filled in from reference TRBV3-1 and TRBJ1-6): DTAVSQTPKYLVTQMGNDKSIKCEQNLGHDTMYWYKQDSKKFLKIMFSYNNKELIINETVPNRFSPKSPDKAHLNLHINSLELGDSAVYFCASRDRGLPPLHFGNGTRLTVT.

Notes on this clonotype: One end of the junction varies from germline; a read error may be responsible. The rearrangement uses TRBV24-1 and TRBJ2-7; the match to TRBD2 covers 12 bases. Germline-derived CDR1 and CDR2 are KGHDR and SFDVKD. This CDR3 comprises 17 residues. The CDR3 bases are TGTGCCACCGAAGGGAGGGGACTAGCGGGCCTGACCTATGAGCAGTACTTC. This sequence encodes CATEGRGLAGLTYEQYF.

This clonotype turned up a few times. The chain uses TRBV20-1 and TRBJ2-7; TRBD1 or TRBD2 may be the D gene (6 bases each). Germline V gives CDR1 DFQATT, CDR2 SNEGSKA (reference sequence). There are 16 residues in the CDR3. The V end was cut by 0 bases, the J end by 2 bases, with 17 bases between. CDR3 nucleotides: TGCAGTGCTAGAGATCACGGGGGCAGGAGTACCTACGAGCAGTACTTC. This gives the protein CSARDHGGRSTYEQYF.

The sample holds a few counts of this clonotype. The genes are TRBV28 and TRBJ1-6, with 8 bases identical to TRBD1. Trimming cost V 2 bases and J 14 bases; bases outside gene matches: 2. This CDR3 has 12 residues. CDR1 MDHEN and CDR2 SYDVKM come from the germline V gene. The CDR3 here is CASSLTGGSLHF. CDR3 DNA sequence: TGTGCCAGCAGTTTAACAGGGGGATCCCTCCACTTT.

The chain is built from TRBV6-7 and TRBJ1-1; possibly TRBD1 for D (5 bases). TRBV6-7 is known as an ORF, though its function is uncertain. This CDR3 has 15 residues. The germline V and J ends were trimmed by 6 bases and 0 bases, with 14 bases remaining between them. CDR3 DNA sequence: TGTGCCAGCAGGGGGGAAGGCGGGATGAACACTGAAGCTTTCTTT. Protein product: CASRGEGGMNTEAFF.

This clonotype was recorded at least ten times. In DNA, the CDR3 is TGCGCCAGCAGCTTGGCCTCTGAGGAGGAAAAACTGTTTTTT. Translated: CASSLASEEEKLFF. This sequence joins TRBV5-1 and TRBJ1-4, with D uncertain. CDR1 is SGHRS, CDR2 YFSETQ, per germline. The CDR3 runs 14 residues. V lost 0 bases to trimming and J lost 8 bases, with 11 bases between them.

This chain connects TRBV6-1 to TRBJ1-2, with a possible D match to TRBD1 (5 bases). V was shortened by 3 bases and J by 2 bases, with 16 bases between the two germline ends. This CDR3 is 16 amino acids long. Germline-derived CDR1 and CDR2 are MNHNS and SASEGT. The CDR3 is CASSDPSGWVNYGYTF. CDR3 sequence (DNA): TGTGCCAGCAGTGATCCGTCAGGGTGGGTCAACTATGGCTACACCTTC.

This clonotype appeared many times. The V gene is TRBV7-9, the J gene TRBJ1-1; possibly TRBD1 for D (5 bases). Trimming removed 5 bases from V and 0 bases from J, with 13 bases in between. CDR1 and CDR2 (germline): SEHNR, FQNEAQ (reference sequence). The CDR3 covers 15 residues. Here the CDR3 DNA reads TGTGCCAGCAGCCCAAAGGAGACAGTGAACACTGAAGCTTTCTTT. Protein: CASSPKETVNTEAFF. Full variable domain (missing parts from reference TRBV7-9 and TRBJ1-1): DTGVSQNPRHKITKRGQNVTFRCDPISEHNRLYWYRQTLGQGPEFLTYFQNEAQLEKSRLLSDRFSAERPKGSFSTLEIQRTEQGDSAMYLCASSPKETVNTEAFFGQGTRLTVV.

The rearrangement links TRBV28 to TRBJ1-2, with 10 bases lining up with TRBD1. This CDR3 has 16 residues. Germline V gene lookup returns CDR1 MDHEN and CDR2 SYDVKM. V lost 2 bases, J lost 8 bases, and 11 bases stayed unmatched. The CDR3 here is CASSLAVTGGAEGYTF. DNA for the CDR3: TGTGCCAGCAGTTTAGCGGTGACAGGGGGCGCGGAGGGCTACACCTTC.

This clonotype was detected many times. V is TRBV12-3 or TRBV12-4 and J is TRBJ1-2; 8 bases align to TRBD1. V was pared by 3 bases and J by 0 bases, with 9 bases of the junction left unmatched. This CDR3 region has 17 residues. In nucleotides, the CDR3 is TGTGCCAGCAGTTTGAGAGGGGGGACAGGCGCTAACTATGGCTACACCTTC. It encodes CASSLRGGTGANYGYTF.

In its sample, this clonotype was seen many times. The chain carries TRBV6-1 and TRBJ1-5; D remains unclear. The CDR3 spans 16 residues. Germline V gives CDR1 MNHNS, CDR2 SASEGT. V shed 2 bases and J shed 0 bases, with 11 bases lying between them. CDR3 loop: CASSELTHYSNQPQHF. In nucleotides, the CDR3 is TGTGCCAGCAGTGAACTGACTCACTATAGCAATCAGCCCCAGCATTTT.

This clonotype appeared a few times. CDR3 nucleotides: TGTGCCAGCAGTGACAGGGGGCACAATGAGCAGTTCTTC. Amino acid sequence: CASSDRGHNEQFF. This chain links TRBV6-4 with TRBJ2-1; 7 bases are shared with TRBD1. CDR3 length: 13 amino acids. CDR1 is MRHNA, CDR2 SNTAGT, per germline. With 2 bases clipped from V and 5 bases from J, the junction kept 0 bases outside the gene matches.

This clonotype was detected ten times or more. This chain joins TRBV6-2 or TRBV6-3 and TRBJ1-1; no reliable D call. Looked up from germline, CDR1 is MNHEY and CDR2 is SVGEGT. The CDR3 length is 15 residues. V was clipped by 5 bases and J by 5 bases, with 18 bases between them. CDR3 residues: CASSRLSGSGTEAFF. CDR3 in DNA: TGTGCCAGCAGTCGGCTTTCAGGATCTGGGACTGAAGCTTTCTTT.

This clonotype was seen many times. The chain links TRBV28 to TRBJ2-3; TRBD1 agrees at 9 bases. The CDR3 is 17 residues long. V lost 6 bases, J lost 4 bases, and 14 bases stayed unmatched. Per germline, CDR1 MDHEN and CDR2 SYDVKM. Here the CDR3 reads CASSTPRTGVVADTQYF. The CDR3 coding sequence is TGTGCCAGCAGCACACCCCGGACAGGGGTTGTCGCAGATACGCAGTATTTT.

This sequence joins TRBV5-1 and TRBJ2-5; D might be TRBD2 (6 bases). The CDR3 totals 13 residues. The V gene's germline CDR1 is SGHRS and CDR2 YFSETQ. The V end lost 6 bases, the J end lost 2 bases, and 11 bases lay between the germline ends. This CDR3 reads CASNWGDQETQYF. Written as DNA, the CDR3 is TGCGCCAGCAACTGGGGGGATCAAGAGACCCAGTACTTC.

With regard to this clonotype: This sequence may be a read error, since a much larger clone differs from it by one base. This sequence joins TRBV7-2 and TRBJ1-4, with D possibly TRBD1 on 5 matching bases. The CDR3 consists of 15 residues. V was clipped by 5 bases and J by 8 bases, with 18 bases between them. CDR1 SGHTA and CDR2 FQGNSA come from the germline V gene. In nucleotides, the CDR3 is TGTGCCAGCAGCCCCACCCGGGGGTTGGACGAAAAACTGTTTTTT. This encodes CASSPTRGLDEKLFF.

This clonotype was seen a few times. The V gene is TRBV25-1, the J gene TRBJ1-2; 7 bases line up with TRBD1. There are 16 residues in the CDR3. Germline V gene lookup returns CDR1 MGHDK and CDR2 SYGVNS. V gave up 3 bases and J gave up 8 bases; unmatched junction bases: 15. Written as DNA, the CDR3 is TGTGCCAGCAGTGACTCGTTTTGGGGGGGACAGCTGGGCTACACCTTC. It is translated as CASSDSFWGGQLGYTF.

There are a few counts of this clonotype. The CDR3, as DNA: TGTGCCAGCCAGGGACTAGCGGAAGAGACCCAGTACTTC. Translation: CASQGLAEETQYF. The chain links TRBV6-1 to TRBJ2-5; 11 bases align to TRBD2. V trimming: 8 bases; J trimming: 3 bases; junction bases outside the gene matches: 2. From germline, CDR1 is MNHNS and CDR2 SASEGT. This CDR3 has 13 residues.

This clonotype was seen more than once but under ten times. The chain employs TRBV2 and TRBJ1-1; D call uncertain. Germline CDR1 is SNHLY and CDR2 is FYNNEI. The CDR3 has 15 amino acids. V dropped 1 base and J dropped 3 bases, with 12 bases sitting between them. In DNA, the CDR3 is TGTGCCAGCAGTGAAGAGGACGGATGGGACACTGAAGCTTTCTTT. Its protein is CASSEEDGWDTEAFF.

This clonotype showed up just a few times. Because the CDR3's place on the DNA is in doubt, the DNA is left out and the CDR3 is given as listed by TCRdb. The gene calls are TRBV27 and TRBJ2-5. The CDR3 numbers 14 amino acids, ends counted. Germline lookup yields CDR1 MNHEY and CDR2 SMNVEV (reference sequence). CDR3 in amino acids: CASRPKQYFGSQYF.

This clonotype was counted only a few times. The chain has TRBV20-1 and TRBJ2-5, with TRBD2 as a possible D gene (6 bases). The CDR3 runs 12 residues. Deletions cut 6 bases from V and 5 bases from J, with 13 bases between. Looked up from germline, CDR1 is DFQATT and CDR2 is SNEGSKA (reference sequence). The CDR3 nucleotides are TGCAGTGCCGTTCTCCGGGGGGAGACCCAGTACTTC. Translation gives CSAVLRGETQYF.

This clonotype came up many times. The chain combines TRBV7-2 with TRBJ2-7, with 7 bases fitting TRBD2. The CDR3 length is 13 residues. CDR1 is SGHTA and CDR2 is FQGNSA in the germline V gene. Trimming cost V 2 bases and J 4 bases; bases outside gene matches: 2. The CDR3 reads CASSLLAAYEQYF. The CDR3 DNA follows: TGTGCCAGCAGCTTACTAGCGGCTTACGAGCAGTACTTC. Using reference TRBV7-2 and TRBJ2-7 for the parts outside the CDR3, the full variable domain is GAGVSQSPSNKVTEKGKDVELRCDPISGHTALYWYRQSLGQGLEFLIYFQGNSAPDKSGLPSDRFSAERTGGSVSTLTIQRTQQEDSAVYLCASSLLAAYEQYFGPGTRLTVT.

At least ten counts were recorded for this clonotype. The V gene is TRBV7-3, the J gene TRBJ2-1; 7 bases agree with TRBD2. The CDR3 covers 13 residues. Unmatched junction bases numbered 3, after V lost 1 base and J lost 9 bases. Germline loops: CDR1 SGHTA, CDR2 FQGTGA. In DNA form, the CDR3 reads TGTGCCAGCAGCTTAATGGGGGGGGTTGAGCAGTTCTTC. Translated, it gives CASSLMGGVEQFF.

This clonotype was observed a handful of times. This rearrangement joins TRBV25-1 to TRBJ2-3; 8 positions agree with TRBD1. V trimming: 3 bases; J trimming: 2 bases; junction bases outside the gene matches: 4. Germline-derived CDR1 and CDR2 are MGHDK and SYGVNS. This CDR3 contains 15 residues. This CDR3 is CASSDNRGITDTQYF. The CDR3 DNA follows: TGTGCCAGCAGTGATAACAGGGGGATCACAGATACGCAGTATTTT.

The chain is built from TRBV29-1 and TRBJ1-2; D is unresolved. From germline, CDR1 is SQVTM and CDR2 ANQGSEA. The CDR3 spans 10 residues. V was clipped by 1 base and J by 14 bases, with 11 bases between them. CDR3 in amino acids: CSVEGILGTF. CDR3 sequence (DNA): TGCAGCGTTGAAGGGATCCTAGGGACCTTC.

This chain joins TRBV29-1 and TRBJ2-6; TRBD2 matches 10 bases. The CDR3 totals 19 residues. The J segment lost 2 bases and the V segment lost 7 bases, leaving 17 bases of the junction unmatched. CDR1 and CDR2 (germline): SQVTM, ANQGSEA. The CDR3 sequence: CSDYRGPSGRVTGANVLTF. In DNA form, the CDR3 reads TGCAGCGATTACAGGGGCCCCAGCGGGAGGGTTACTGGGGCCAACGTCCTGACTTTC.

The CDR3 reads CASGLRLTNTEAFF. The DNA for the CDR3 is TGTGCCAGCGGACTCAGACTGACAAACACTGAAGCTTTCTTT. The V gene is TRBV5-6, the J gene TRBJ1-1, with D hard to call. From germline, CDR1 is SGHDT and CDR2 YYEEEE. The CDR3 sequence is 14 residues long. V was cut by 7 bases and J by 2 bases, with 15 bases left in between.